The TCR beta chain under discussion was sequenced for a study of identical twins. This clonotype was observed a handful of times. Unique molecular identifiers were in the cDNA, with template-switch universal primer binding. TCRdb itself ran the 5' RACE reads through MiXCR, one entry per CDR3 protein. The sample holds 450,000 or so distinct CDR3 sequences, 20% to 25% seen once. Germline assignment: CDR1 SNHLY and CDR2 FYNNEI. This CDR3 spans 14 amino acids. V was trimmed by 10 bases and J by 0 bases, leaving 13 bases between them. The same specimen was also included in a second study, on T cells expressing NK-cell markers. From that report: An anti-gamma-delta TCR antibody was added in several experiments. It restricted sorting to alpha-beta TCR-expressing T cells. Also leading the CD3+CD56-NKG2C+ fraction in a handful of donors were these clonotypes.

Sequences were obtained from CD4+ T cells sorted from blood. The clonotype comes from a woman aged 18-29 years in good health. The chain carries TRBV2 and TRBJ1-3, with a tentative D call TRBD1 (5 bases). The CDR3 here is CAIGTLLSGNTIYF. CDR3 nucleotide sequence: TGTGCCATCGGGACTCTCCTCTCTGGAAACACCATATATTTT.